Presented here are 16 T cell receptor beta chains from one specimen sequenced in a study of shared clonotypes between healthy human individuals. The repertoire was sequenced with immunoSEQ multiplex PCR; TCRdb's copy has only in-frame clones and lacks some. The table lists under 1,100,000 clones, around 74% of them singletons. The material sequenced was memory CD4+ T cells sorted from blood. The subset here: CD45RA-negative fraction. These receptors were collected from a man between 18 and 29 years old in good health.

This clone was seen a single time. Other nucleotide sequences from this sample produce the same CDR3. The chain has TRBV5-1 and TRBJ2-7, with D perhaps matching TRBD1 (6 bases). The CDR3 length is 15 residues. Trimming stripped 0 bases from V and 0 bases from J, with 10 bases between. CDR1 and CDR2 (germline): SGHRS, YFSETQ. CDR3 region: CASSLVPGDSYEQYF. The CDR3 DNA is TGCGCCAGCAGCTTGGTGCCAGGGGACTCCTACGAGCAGTACTTC.

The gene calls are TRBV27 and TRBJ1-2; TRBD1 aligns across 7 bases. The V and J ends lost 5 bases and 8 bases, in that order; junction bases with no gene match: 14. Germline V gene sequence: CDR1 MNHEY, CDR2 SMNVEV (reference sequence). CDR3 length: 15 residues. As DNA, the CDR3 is TGTGCCAGCAGTGCCTATGACAGGGTCCGTCTGGGCTACACCTTC. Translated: CASSAYDRVRLGYTF.

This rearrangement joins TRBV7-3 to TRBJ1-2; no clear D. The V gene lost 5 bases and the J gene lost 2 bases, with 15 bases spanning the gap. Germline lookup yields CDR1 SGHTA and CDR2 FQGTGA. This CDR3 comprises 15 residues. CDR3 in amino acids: CASSPYPGLNYGYTF. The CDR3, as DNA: TGTGCCAGCAGCCCCTACCCCGGATTGAACTATGGCTACACCTTC.

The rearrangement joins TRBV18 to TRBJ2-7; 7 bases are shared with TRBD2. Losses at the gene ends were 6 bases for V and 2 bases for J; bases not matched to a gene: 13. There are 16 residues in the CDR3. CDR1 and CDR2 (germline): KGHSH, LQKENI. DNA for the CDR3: TGTGCCAGCTCCCCTCAGGGTGGGGCGGGAGCCTACGAGCAGTACTTC. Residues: CASSPQGGAGAYEQYF.

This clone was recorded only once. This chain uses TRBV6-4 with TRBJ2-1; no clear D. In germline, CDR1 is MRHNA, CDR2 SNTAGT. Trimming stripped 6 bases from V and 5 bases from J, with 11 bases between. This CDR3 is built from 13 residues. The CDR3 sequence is CASRAESHNEQFF. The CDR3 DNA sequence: TGTGCCAGCAGGGCGGAAAGCCACAATGAGCAGTTCTTC.

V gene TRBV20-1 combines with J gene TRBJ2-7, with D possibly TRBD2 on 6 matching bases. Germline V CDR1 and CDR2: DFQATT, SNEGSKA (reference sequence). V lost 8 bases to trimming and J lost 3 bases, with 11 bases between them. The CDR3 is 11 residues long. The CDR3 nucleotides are TGCAGTTCTGTGCGGGACTACGAGCAGTACTTC. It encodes CSSVRDYEQYF.

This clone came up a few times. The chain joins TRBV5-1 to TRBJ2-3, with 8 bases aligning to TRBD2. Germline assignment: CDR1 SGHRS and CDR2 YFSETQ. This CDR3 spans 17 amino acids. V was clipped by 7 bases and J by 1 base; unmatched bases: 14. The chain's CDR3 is CASAGAPARGGTDTQYF. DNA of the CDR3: TGCGCCAGCGCCGGGGCCCCCGCGCGGGGGGGCACAGATACGCAGTATTTT.

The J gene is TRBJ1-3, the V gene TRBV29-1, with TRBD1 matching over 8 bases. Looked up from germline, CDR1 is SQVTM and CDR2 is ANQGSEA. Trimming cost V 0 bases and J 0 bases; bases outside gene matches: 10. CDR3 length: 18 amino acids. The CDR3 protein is CSVEDRRTGSYSGNTIYF. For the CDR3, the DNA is TGCAGCGTTGAAGACCGCCGGACAGGGTCTTACTCTGGAAACACCATATATTTT.

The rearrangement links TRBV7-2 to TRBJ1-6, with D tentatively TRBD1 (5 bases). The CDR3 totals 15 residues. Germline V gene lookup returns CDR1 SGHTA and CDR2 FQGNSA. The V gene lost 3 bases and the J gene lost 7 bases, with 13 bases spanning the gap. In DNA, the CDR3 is TGTGCCAGCAGCTTCCCGTCAGGGCTGAATTCACCCCTCCACTTT. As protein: CASSFPSGLNSPLHF.

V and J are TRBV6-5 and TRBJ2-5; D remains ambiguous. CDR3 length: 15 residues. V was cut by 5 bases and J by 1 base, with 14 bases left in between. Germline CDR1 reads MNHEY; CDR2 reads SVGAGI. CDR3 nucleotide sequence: TGTGCCAGCAGTCCTTATACCAAGACCCAAGAGACCCAGTACTTC. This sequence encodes CASSPYTKTQETQYF.

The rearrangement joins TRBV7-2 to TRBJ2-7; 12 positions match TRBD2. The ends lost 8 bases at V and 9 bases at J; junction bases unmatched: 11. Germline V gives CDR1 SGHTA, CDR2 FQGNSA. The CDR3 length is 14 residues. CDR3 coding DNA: TGTGCCAGCCGAGGGACTAGCGGGTGGGGAGCGCAGTACTTC. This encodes CASRGTSGWGAQYF.

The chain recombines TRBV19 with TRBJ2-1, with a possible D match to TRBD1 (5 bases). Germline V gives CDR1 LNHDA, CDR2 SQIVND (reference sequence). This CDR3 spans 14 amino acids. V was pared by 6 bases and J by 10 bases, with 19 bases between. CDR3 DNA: TGTGCCAGTAGGGATGGGGCAGTACGAGGAGAGCAGTTCTTC. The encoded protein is CASRDGAVRGEQFF. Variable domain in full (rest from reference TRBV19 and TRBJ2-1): DGGITQSPKYLFRKEGQNVTLSCEQNLNHDAMYWYRQDPGQGLRLIYYSQIVNDFQKGDIAEGYSVSREKKESFPLTVTSAQKNPTAFYLCASRDGAVRGEQFFGPGTRLTVL.

Here the CDR3 reads CASSDGKRNTGELFF. CDR3 in DNA: TGTGCCAGCAGCGACGGCAAGCGAAACACCGGGGAGCTGTTTTTT. The chain recombines TRBV14 with TRBJ2-2; D remains ambiguous. This CDR3 contains 15 residues. Germline V CDR1 and CDR2: SGHDN, FVKESK. Trimming took off 5 bases at V and 2 bases at J, with 12 bases between the two ends.

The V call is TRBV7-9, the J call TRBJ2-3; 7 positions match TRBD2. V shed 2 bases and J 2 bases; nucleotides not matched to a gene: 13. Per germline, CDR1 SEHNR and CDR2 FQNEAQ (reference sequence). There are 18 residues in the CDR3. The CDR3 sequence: CASSLLRPGGRFTDTQYF. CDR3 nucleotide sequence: TGTGCCAGCAGCTTATTACGGCCGGGAGGCCGATTCACAGATACGCAGTATTTT. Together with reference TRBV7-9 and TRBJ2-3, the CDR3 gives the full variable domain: DTGVSQNPRHKITKRGQNVTFRCDPISEHNRLYWYRQTLGQGPEFLTYFQNEAQLEKSRLLSDRFSAERPKGSFSTLEIQRTEQGDSAMYLCASSLLRPGGRFTDTQYFGPGTRLTVL.

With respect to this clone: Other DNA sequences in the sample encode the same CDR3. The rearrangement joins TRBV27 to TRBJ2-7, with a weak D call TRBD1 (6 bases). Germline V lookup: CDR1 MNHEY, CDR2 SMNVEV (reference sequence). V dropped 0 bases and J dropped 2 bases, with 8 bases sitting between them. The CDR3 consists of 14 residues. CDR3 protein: CASSLSRQAYEQYF. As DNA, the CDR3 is TGTGCCAGCAGTTTATCAAGACAGGCCTACGAGCAGTACTTC.

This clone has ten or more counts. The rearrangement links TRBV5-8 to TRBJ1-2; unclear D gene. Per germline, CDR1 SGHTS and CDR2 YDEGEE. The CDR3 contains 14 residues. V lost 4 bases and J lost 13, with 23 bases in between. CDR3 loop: CASSPGPALLTCTF. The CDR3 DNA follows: TGTGCCAGCAGCCCCGGGCCCGCCTTACTTACATGCACCTTC.